The source of this TCR beta chain is a study of graft-versus-host responses after intestinal transplantation. Study results and caveats: Recipient-marrow GvH clones were detected, some having first appeared in ileum or blood. Declines in HvG clones occurring early post-transplant were associated with peak circulating GvH clone levels.

Measured with immunoSEQ multiplex PCR; TCRdb has only the in-frame clones, and not every one. The sample lists about 120,000 clones, 80% to 95% occurring once. The CDR3 runs to 17 residues. Concerning this clone itself: Its antigen is undetermined.

Sequencing used unstimulated CD4+ T cells sorted from spleen or lymph node cells, obtained before intestinal transplant. This receptor was identified in a human donor who received an intestinal transplant. The chain is built from TRBV12-1 and TRBJ2-7; the table's D gene call, TRBD2, was not cross checked with the DNA. TRBV12-1 is given as a pseudogene. CDR3 residues: CASSFDLAGGPDYEQYF. As DNA, the CDR3 is TGTGCCAGCAGCTTTGACCTAGCGGGAGGGCCCGACTACGAGCAGTACTTC.